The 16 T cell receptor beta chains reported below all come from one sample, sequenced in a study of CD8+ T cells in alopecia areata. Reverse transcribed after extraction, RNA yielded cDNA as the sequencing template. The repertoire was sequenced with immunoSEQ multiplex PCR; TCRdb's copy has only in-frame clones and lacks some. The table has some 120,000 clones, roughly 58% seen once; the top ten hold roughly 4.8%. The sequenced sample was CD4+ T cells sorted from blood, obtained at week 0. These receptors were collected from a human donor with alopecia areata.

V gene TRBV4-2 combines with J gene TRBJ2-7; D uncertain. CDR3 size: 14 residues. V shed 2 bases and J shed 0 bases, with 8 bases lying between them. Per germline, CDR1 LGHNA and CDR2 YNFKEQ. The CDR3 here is CASSQTQSSYEQYF. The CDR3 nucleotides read TGTGCCAGCAGCCAAACCCAGTCCTCCTACGAGCAGTACTTC.

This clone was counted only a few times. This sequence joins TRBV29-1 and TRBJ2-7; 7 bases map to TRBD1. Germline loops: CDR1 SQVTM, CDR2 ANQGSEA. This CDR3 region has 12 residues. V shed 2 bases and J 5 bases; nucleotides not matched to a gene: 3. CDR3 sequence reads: CSVEQGVDEQYF. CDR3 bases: TGCAGCGTTGAACAGGGGGTCGACGAGCAGTACTTC.

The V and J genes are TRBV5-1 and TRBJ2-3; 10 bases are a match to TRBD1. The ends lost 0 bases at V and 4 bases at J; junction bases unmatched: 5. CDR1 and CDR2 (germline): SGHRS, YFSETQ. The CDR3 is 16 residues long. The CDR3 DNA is TGCGCCAGCAGCTTGGTCCGACAGGGGGCCCCAGATACGCAGTATTTT. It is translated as CASSLVRQGAPDTQYF.

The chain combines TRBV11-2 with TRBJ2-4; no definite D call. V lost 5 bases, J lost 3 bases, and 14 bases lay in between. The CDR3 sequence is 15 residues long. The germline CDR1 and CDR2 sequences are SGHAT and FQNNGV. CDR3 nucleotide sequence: TGTGCCAGCAGCGACCCAGGCTCTGACAAAAACATTCAGTACTTC. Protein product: CASSDPGSDKNIQYF.

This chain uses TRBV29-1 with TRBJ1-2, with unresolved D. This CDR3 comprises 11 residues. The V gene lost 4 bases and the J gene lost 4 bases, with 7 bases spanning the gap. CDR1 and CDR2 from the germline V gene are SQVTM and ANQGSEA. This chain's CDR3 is CSVAEAYGYTF. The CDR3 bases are TGCAGCGTTGCAGAGGCCTATGGCTACACCTTC.

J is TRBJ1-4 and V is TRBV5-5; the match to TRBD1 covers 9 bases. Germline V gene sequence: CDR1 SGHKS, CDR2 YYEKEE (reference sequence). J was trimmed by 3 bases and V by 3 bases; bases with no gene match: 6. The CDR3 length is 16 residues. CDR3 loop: CASSSYRGRANEKLFF. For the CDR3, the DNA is TGTGCCAGCAGCTCGTACAGGGGGCGGGCTAATGAAAAACTGTTTTTT.

CDR3 in DNA: TGTGCCAGCAGTGATACTCGACGATCCTCTGGAAACACCATATATTTT. Its translation is CASSDTRRSSGNTIYF. V gene TRBV6-1 combines with J gene TRBJ1-3; D uncertain. CDR1 MNHNS and CDR2 SASEGT come from the germline V gene. The ends were cut back, 3 bases at V and 0 bases at J, with 12 bases in the middle. The CDR3 is made up of 16 amino acids.

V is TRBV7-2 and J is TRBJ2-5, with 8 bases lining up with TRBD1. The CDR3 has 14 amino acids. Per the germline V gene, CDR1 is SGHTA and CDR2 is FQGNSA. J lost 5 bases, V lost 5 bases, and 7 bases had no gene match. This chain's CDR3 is CASSPQGASETQYF. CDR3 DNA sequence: TGTGCCAGCAGCCCCCAGGGGGCGTCGGAGACCCAGTACTTC.

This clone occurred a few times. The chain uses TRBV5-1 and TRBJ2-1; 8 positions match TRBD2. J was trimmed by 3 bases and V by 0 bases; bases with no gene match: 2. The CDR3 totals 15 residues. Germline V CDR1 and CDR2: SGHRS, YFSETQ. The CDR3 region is CASSLGGLDYNEQFF. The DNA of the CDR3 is TGCGCCAGCAGCTTGGGGGGACTAGACTACAATGAGCAGTTCTTC. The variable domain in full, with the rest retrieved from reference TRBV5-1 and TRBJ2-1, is KAGVTQTPRYLIKTRGQQVTLSCSPISGHRSVSWYQQTPGQGLQFLFEYFSETQRNKGNFPGRFSGRQFSNSRSEMNVSTLELGDSALYLCASSLGGLDYNEQFFGPGTRLTVL.

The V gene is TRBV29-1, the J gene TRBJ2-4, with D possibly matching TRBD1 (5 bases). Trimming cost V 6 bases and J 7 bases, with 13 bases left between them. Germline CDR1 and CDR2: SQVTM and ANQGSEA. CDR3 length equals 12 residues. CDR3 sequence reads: CSVVRAGNIQYF. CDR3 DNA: TGCAGCGTGGTTCGGGCAGGGAACATTCAGTACTTC.

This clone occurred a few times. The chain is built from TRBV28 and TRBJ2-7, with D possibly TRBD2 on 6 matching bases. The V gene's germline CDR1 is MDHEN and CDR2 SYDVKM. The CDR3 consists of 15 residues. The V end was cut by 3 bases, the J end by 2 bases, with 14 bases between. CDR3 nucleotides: TGTGCCAGCAGTTTTATAACGTCTAGCGCCTACGAGCAGTACTTC. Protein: CASSFITSSAYEQYF.

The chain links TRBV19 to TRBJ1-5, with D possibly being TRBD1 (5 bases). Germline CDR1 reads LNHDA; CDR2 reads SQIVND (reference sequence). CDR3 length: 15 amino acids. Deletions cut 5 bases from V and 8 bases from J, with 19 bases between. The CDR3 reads CASSLSGEGIKPQHF. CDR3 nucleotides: TGTGCCAGTAGTCTCTCGGGGGAGGGAATAAAGCCCCAGCATTTT. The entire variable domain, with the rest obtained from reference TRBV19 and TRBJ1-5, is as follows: DGGITQSPKYLFRKEGQNVTLSCEQNLNHDAMYWYRQDPGQGLRLIYYSQIVNDFQKGDIAEGYSVSREKKESFPLTVTSAQKNPTAFYLCASSLSGEGIKPQHFGDGTRLSIL.

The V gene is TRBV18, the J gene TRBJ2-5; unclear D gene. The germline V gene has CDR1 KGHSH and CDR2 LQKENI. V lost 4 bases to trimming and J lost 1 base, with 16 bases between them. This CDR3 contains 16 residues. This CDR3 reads CASSRPGRTSQETQYF. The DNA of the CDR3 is TGTGCCAGCTCACGACCCGGACGGACGTCCCAAGAGACCCAGTACTTC.

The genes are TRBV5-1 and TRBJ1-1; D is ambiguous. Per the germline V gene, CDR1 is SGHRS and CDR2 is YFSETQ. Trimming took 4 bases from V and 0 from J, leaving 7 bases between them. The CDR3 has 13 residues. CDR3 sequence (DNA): TGCGCCAGCAGCCAGGATTTGAACACTGAAGCTTTCTTT. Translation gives CASSQDLNTEAFF.

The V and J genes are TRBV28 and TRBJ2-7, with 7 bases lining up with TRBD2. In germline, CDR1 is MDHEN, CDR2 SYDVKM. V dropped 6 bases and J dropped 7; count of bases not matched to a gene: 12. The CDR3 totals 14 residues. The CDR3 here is CASSRQSGTEEQYF. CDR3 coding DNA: TGTGCCAGCAGCCGTCAAAGCGGGACCGAGGAGCAGTACTTC. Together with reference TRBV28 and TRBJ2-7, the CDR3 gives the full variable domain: DVKVTQSSRYLVKRTGEKVFLECVQDMDHENMFWYRQDPGLGLRLIYFSYDVKMKEKGDIPEGYSVSREKKERFSLILESASTNQTSMYLCASSRQSGTEEQYFGPGTRLTVT.

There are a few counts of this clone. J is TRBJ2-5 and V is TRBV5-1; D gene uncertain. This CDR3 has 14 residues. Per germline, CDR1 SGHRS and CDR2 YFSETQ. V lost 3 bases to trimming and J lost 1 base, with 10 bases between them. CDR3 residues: CASSWALFQETQYF. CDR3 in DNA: TGCGCCAGCAGCTGGGCCCTATTCCAAGAGACCCAGTACTTC.